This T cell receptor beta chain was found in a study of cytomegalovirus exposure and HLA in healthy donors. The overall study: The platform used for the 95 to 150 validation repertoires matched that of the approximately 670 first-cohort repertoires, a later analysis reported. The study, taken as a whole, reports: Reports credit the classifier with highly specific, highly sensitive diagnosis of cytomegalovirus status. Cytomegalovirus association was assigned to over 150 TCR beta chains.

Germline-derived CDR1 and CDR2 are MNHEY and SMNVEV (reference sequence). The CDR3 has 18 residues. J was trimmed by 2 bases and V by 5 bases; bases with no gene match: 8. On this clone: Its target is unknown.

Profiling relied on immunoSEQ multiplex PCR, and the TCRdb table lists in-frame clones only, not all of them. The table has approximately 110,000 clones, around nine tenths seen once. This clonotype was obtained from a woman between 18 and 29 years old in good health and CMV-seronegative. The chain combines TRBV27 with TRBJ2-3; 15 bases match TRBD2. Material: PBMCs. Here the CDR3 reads CASSTGLAGGGNTDTQYF. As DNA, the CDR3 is TGTGCCAGCAGTACGGGACTAGCGGGAGGTGGGAACACAGATACGCAGTATTTT.